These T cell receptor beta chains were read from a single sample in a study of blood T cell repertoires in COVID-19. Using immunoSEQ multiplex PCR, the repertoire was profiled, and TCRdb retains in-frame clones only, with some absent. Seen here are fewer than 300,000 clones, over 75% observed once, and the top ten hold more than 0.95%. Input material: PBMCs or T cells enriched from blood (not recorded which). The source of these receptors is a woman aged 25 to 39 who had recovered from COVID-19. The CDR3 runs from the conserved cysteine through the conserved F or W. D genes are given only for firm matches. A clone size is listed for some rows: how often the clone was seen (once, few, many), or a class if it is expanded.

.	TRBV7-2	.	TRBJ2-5	CASSLGQVGQETQYF	TGTGCCAGCAGCTTAGGGCAGGTCGGACAAGAGACCCAGTACTTC
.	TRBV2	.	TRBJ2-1	CASSEAPPDSVASSYNEQFF	TGTGCCAGCAGTGAAGCCCCGCCCGACAGCGTGGCCAGCTCCTACAATGAGCAGTTCTTC
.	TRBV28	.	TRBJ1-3	CASSSGGAGNTIYF	TGTGCCAGCAGCTCCGGAGGGGCTGGAAACACCATATATTTT
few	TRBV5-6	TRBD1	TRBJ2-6	CASRRQGSGANVLTF	TGTGCCAGCAGACGACAGGGGTCTGGGGCCAACGTCCTGACTTTC
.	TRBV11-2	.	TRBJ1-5	CASSLDPIWPQHF	TGTGCCAGCAGCTTAGATCCTATCTGGCCCCAGCATTTT
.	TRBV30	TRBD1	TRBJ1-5	CAWADRANQPQHF	TGTGCCTGGGCCGACAGGGCAAATCAGCCCCAGCATTTT
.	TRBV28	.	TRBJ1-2	CASSLGGVNYGYTF	TGTGCCAGCAGTTTGGGCGGGGTTAACTATGGCTACACCTTC
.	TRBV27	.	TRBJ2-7	CASTSGFFSYEQYF	TGTGCCAGCACCTCCGGGTTTTTTTCCTACGAGCAGTACTTC
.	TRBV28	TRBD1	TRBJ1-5	CASRRGTGNQPQHF	TGTGCCAGCAGGCGCGGGACAGGCAATCAGCCCCAGCATTTT
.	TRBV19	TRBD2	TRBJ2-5	CASTKLAGALETQYF	TGTGCCAGTACTAAACTAGCGGGAGCTTTGGAGACCCAGTACTTC
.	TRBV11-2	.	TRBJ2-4	CASSQRGISYIQYF	TGTGCCAGCAGCCAACGGGGTATAAGTTACATTCAGTACTTC
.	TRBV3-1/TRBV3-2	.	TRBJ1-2	CASSPFGDKDGYTF	TGTGCCAGCAGCCCCTTTGGGGACAAGGATGGCTACACCTTC
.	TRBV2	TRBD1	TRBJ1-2	CASSVGQGVDGYTF	TGTGCCAGCAGTGTGGGACAGGGGGTCGATGGCTACACCTTC
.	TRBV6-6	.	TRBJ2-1	CASRLDYEQFF	TGTGCCAGCAGGCTAGACTATGAGCAGTTCTTC
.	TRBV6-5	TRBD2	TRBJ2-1	CASSNLAGGHNEQFF	TGTGCCAGCAGTAACCTAGCGGGAGGCCACAATGAGCAGTTCTTC
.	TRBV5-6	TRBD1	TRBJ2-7	CASSFIGTGVIDEQYF	TGTGCCAGCAGCTTTATCGGGACAGGGGTGATCGACGAGCAGTACTTC
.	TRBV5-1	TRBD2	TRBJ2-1	CASSQNSGPSYNEQFF	TGCGCCAGCAGCCAGAATAGCGGGCCGTCCTACAATGAGCAGTTCTTC
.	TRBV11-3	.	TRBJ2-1	CASSLSGSPRGDEQFF	TGTGCCAGCAGCTTATCAGGGTCTCCAAGGGGTGATGAGCAGTTCTTC
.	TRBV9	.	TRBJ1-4	CASSVGSGKEKLFF	TGTGCCAGCAGCGTGGGCTCCGGAAAGGAAAAACTGTTTTTT
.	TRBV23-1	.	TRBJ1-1	CASSQSVVSVVNTEAFF	TGCGCCAGCAGTCAATCCGTCGTTTCGGTTGTGAACACTGAAGCTTTCTTT
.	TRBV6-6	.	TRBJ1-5	CASSYGEGSSPQHF	TGTGCCAGCAGTTACGGGGAGGGCTCGTCTCCCCAGCATTTT
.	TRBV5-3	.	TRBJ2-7	CALGGSNLYEQYF	TGTGCCCTCGGAGGGAGTAACCTGTACGAGCAGTACTTC
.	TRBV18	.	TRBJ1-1	CASSPRGEGTEAFF	TGTGCCAGCTCACCCAGGGGAGAAGGCACTGAAGCTTTCTTT
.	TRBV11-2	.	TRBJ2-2	CASSPGLPNTGELFF	TGTGCCAGCAGCCCAGGACTACCTAACACCGGGGAGCTGTTTTTT
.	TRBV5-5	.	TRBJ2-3	CASNPDRDSTDTQYF	TGTGCCAGCAATCCTGACAGGGACTCCACAGATACGCAGTATTTT
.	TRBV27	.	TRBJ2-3	CASSPPSRRDTQYF	TGTGCCAGCAGTCCCCCCTCCCGTCGAGATACGCAGTATTTT
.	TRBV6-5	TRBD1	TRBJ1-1	CASRSRQGGEAFF	TGTGCCAGCAGGTCCAGACAGGGAGGTGAAGCTTTCTTT
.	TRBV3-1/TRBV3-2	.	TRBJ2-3	CASSQDGGQATDTQYF	TGTGCCAGCAGCCAAGATGGGGGCCAGGCCACAGATACGCAGTATTTT
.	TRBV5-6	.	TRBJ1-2	CASSLAGGVSYGYTF	TGTGCCAGCAGCTTGGCCGGAGGGGTTAGCTATGGCTACACCTTC
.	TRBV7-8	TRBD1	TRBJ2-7	CASSVDTGTGFEQYF	TGTGCCAGCAGCGTAGACACCGGGACAGGCTTCGAGCAGTACTTC
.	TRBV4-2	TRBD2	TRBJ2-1	CASSQGTSGLVNEQFF	TGTGCCAGCAGCCAAGGGACTAGCGGGTTAGTCAATGAGCAGTTCTTC
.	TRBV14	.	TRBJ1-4	CASSQDLGGEKLFF	TGTGCCAGCAGCCAAGATTTGGGGGGTGAAAAACTGTTTTTT
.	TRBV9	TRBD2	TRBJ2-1	CASSPGLAGVNEQFF	TGTGCCAGCAGCCCAGGACTAGCGGGAGTGAATGAGCAGTTCTTC
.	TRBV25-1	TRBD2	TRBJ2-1	CASSEKLTSGNNEQFF	TGTGCCAGCAGTGAAAAGTTGACTAGCGGGAACAATGAGCAGTTCTTC
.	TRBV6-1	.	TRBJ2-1	CASSERTEYNEQFF	TGTGCCAGCAGTGAAAGGACAGAGTACAATGAGCAGTTCTTC
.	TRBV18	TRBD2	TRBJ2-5	CASSRLAGDPETQYF	TGTGCCAGCTCCCGACTAGCGGGAGACCCAGAGACCCAGTACTTC
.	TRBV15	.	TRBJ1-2	CATSRGRVYGYTF	TGTGCCACCAGCAGAGGCAGGGTCTATGGCTACACCTTC
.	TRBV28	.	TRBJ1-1	CASSGGGVNTEAFF	TGTGCCAGCAGCGGGGGGGGTGTGAACACTGAAGCTTTCTTT
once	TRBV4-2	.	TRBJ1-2	CASSQGQEQHYGYTF	TGTGCCAGCAGCCAAGGACAGGAGCAACACTATGGCTACACCTTC
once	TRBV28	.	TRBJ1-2	CASSPRQTYGYTF	TGTGCCAGCAGTCCCCGACAGACCTATGGCTACACCTTC
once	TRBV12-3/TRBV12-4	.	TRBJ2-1	CASRPSRYNEQFF	TGTGCCAGCAGGCCTAGCAGATACAATGAGCAGTTCTTC
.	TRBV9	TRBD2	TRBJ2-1	CASSVDLAGVFNEQFF	TGTGCCAGCAGCGTAGATCTAGCGGGAGTTTTCAATGAGCAGTTCTTC
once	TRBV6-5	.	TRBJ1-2	CASSYVPTGNYGYTF	TGTGCCAGCAGTTACGTACCTACAGGGAACTATGGCTACACCTTC
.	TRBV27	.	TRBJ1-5	CASSSGTYYQPQHF	TGTGCCAGCAGTTCCGGGACTTACTATCAGCCCCAGCATTTT
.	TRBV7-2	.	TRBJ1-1	CASSSQIPNTEAFF	TGTGCCAGCAGCTCCCAGATACCGAACACTGAAGCTTTCTTT
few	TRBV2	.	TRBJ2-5	CASSDALASETQYF	TGTGCCAGCAGTGATGCCTTAGCATCAGAGACCCAGTACTTC
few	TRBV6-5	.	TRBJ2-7	CASSYSEETYEQYF	TGTGCCAGCAGTTACTCCGAGGAGACCTACGAGCAGTACTTC
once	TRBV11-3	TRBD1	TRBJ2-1	CASSLGQGQQFF	TGTGCCAGCAGCTTAGGACAGGGCCAGCAGTTCTTC
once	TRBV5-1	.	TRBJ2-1	CASSLYNEQFF	TGCGCCAGCAGTCTCTACAATGAGCAGTTCTTC
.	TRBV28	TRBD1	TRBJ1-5	CASSFDRVIDQPQHF	TGTGCCAGCAGTTTCGACAGGGTCATTGACCAGCCCCAGCATTTT
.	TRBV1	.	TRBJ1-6	CTSSQAQGRSPLHF	TGCACCAGCAGCCAAGCACAGGGGCGTTCACCCCTCCACTTT
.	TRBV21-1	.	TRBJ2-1	CASSKARLAGERVLGNEQFF	TGTGCCAGCAGCAAAGCCCGCCTAGCGGGAGAGAGAGTTTTGGGAAATGAGCAGTTCTTC
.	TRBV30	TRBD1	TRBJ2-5	CAWATGGQETQYF	TGTGCCTGGGCGACAGGGGGCCAGGAGACCCAGTACTTC
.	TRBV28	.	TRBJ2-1	CASIPLSATYNEQFF	TGTGCCAGCATTCCCCTGTCCGCGACATACAATGAGCAGTTCTTC
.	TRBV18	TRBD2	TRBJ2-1	CASSPPGWTRSYNEQFF	TGTGCCAGCTCACCACCGGGCTGGACTAGGTCCTACAATGAGCAGTTCTTC
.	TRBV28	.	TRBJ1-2	CASSSQDLNYGYTF	TGTGCCAGCAGTTCTCAGGACTTAAACTATGGCTACACCTTC
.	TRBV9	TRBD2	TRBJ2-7	CASSDGVAGVGGEQYF	TGTGCCAGCAGCGATGGGGTAGCGGGAGTTGGTGGCGAGCAGTACTTC